A selection of T cell receptor beta chains follows, all from one sample in a study of blood T cell repertoires in COVID-19. Libraries were prepared by immunoSEQ multiplex PCR; TCRdb keeps only in-frame clonotypes and omits some of them. The sample lists about 100,000 clones; 80% to 90% were seen once. Sequencing was performed on peripheral blood. The receptor source for this set is a woman aged 25 to 39 with acute or convalescent COVID-19. The CDR3 runs from the conserved cysteine through the conserved F or W. The D gene is left open where the match is weak. Clone size is shown for a subset of rows, as once, few, many or a class of expanded clone.

D gene	V gene	clone size	J gene	CDR3 protein	CDR3 DNA
.	TRBV21-1	.	TRBJ1-6	CASTSQGLVLGQGFNSPLHF	TGTGCCAGCACCTCGCAAGGATTAGTCTTAGGACAGGGATTTAATTCACCCCTCCACTTT
.	TRBV14	.	TRBJ2-2	CASSPRRGGYTGELFF	TGTGCCAGCAGCCCCCGGAGGGGGGGGTACACCGGGGAGCTGTTTTTT
TRBD1	TRBV10-2	.	TRBJ1-2	CASMGTAYGYTF	TGCGCCAGCATGGGGACAGCCTATGGCTACACCTTC
.	TRBV9	.	TRBJ2-3	CASGRGTDTQYF	TGTGCCAGCGGGAGGGGGACAGATACGCAGTATTTT
.	TRBV5-1	.	TRBJ2-3	CASSLEGGPDTQYF	TGCGCCAGCAGCTTGGAAGGCGGTCCAGATACGCAGTATTTT
TRBD1	TRBV27	.	TRBJ1-5	CASSLGTDDQPQHF	TGTGCCAGCAGTTTAGGGACAGACGATCAGCCCCAGCATTTT
.	TRBV11-3	.	TRBJ2-3	CASSPTDTQYF	TGTGCCAGCAGCCCAACAGATACGCAGTATTTT
TRBD2	TRBV7-9	.	TRBJ2-7	CASSFRDYREQYF	TGTGCCAGCAGCTTTCGGGACTATCGCGAGCAGTACTTC
.	TRBV19	.	TRBJ1-5	CASSIDAGLPGNQPQHF	TGTGCCAGTAGTATAGACGCCGGGTTGCCTGGCAATCAGCCCCAGCATTTT
.	TRBV9	.	TRBJ1-1	CASSGGASTEAFF	TGTGCCAGCAGTGGGGGGGCCAGCACTGAAGCTTTCTTT
.	TRBV12-3/TRBV12-4	.	TRBJ1-2	CASSLTALDGYTF	TGTGCCAGCAGTTTGACAGCCCTTGATGGCTACACCTTC
TRBD1	TRBV4-1	.	TRBJ1-2	CASSVARTGGLYGYTF	TGCGCCAGCAGCGTGGCGAGGACAGGAGGACTCTATGGCTACACCTTC
.	TRBV2	.	TRBJ1-1	CASSEESREEAFF	TGTGCCAGCAGTGAAGAGTCCAGGGAAGAAGCTTTCTTT
.	TRBV27	once	TRBJ2-2	CASRPSGTSGTGELFF	TGTGCCAGCAGGCCATCCGGGACCAGCGGGACCGGGGAGCTGTTTTTT
.	TRBV25-1	.	TRBJ1-6	CASSEGGALNSPLHF	TGTGCCAGCAGTGAAGGGGGGGCCCTGAATTCACCCCTCCACTTT
.	TRBV9	.	TRBJ1-2	CASSRVETDGYTF	TGTGCCAGCAGCAGAGTGGAGACGGATGGCTACACCTTC
.	TRBV28	few	TRBJ1-4	CASSSATRGEEKLFF	TGTGCCAGCAGTTCAGCGACCCGGGGGGAGGAAAAACTGTTTTTT
.	TRBV28	.	TRBJ2-7	CASTLGRERYEQYF	TGTGCCAGCACCCTGGGACGGGAGAGATACGAGCAGTACTTC
.	TRBV12-3/TRBV12-4	.	TRBJ1-2	CASSHPGGYTF	TGTGCCAGCAGTCATCCAGGGGGCTACACCTTC
.	TRBV5-1	.	TRBJ2-2	CASSLETLGLTGELFF	TGCGCCAGCAGCTTGGAGACTCTGGGACTCACCGGGGAGCTGTTTTTT
.	TRBV5-1	.	TRBJ2-3	CASSLSPGIQTDTQYF	TGCGCCAGCAGCTTGTCTCCCGGGATACAAACAGATACGCAGTATTTT
.	TRBV28	.	TRBJ1-5	CASSLYLGTNSNQPQHF	TGTGCCAGCAGTTTATATTTAGGGACAAATAGCAATCAGCCCCAGCATTTT
.	TRBV15	.	TRBJ1-2	CATSRGGGAGPGYGYTF	TGTGCCACCAGCAGAGGGGGAGGGGCAGGGCCGGGCTATGGCTACACCTTC
TRBD1	TRBV7-3	.	TRBJ1-3	CASSFGTGGFGNTIYF	TGTGCCAGCAGCTTTGGGACAGGCGGCTTTGGAAACACCATATATTTT
.	TRBV7-3	few	TRBJ2-2	CASSPLSVGELFF	TGTGCCAGCAGTCCCCTCTCGGTCGGGGAGCTGTTTTTT
.	TRBV30	.	TRBJ1-2	CAWRQERNYGYTF	TGTGCCTGGAGACAGGAGCGTAACTATGGCTACACCTTC
.	TRBV27	.	TRBJ1-2	CASGIMGGGYTF	TGTGCCAGCGGGATCATGGGGGGTGGCTACACCTTC
TRBD1	TRBV11-2	.	TRBJ1-1	CATTKRGTGGTEAFF	TGTGCGACCACAAAGAGGGGGACAGGGGGCACTGAAGCTTTCTTT
.	TRBV6-5	once	TRBJ1-1	CASRRGDEAFF	TGTGCCAGCAGGCGGGGGGATGAAGCTTTCTTT
.	TRBV27	.	TRBJ1-3	CASSSLGGIRSGNTIYF	TGTGCCAGCAGTTCCCTGGGGGGGATTCGCTCTGGAAACACCATATATTTT
TRBD1	TRBV4-1	.	TRBJ1-5	CASSQELGRGLNQPQHF	TGCGCCAGCAGCCAAGAACTCGGCAGGGGGCTTAATCAGCCCCAGCATTTT
.	TRBV7-9	.	TRBJ2-7	CASSLQGWEQYF	TGTGCCAGCAGCTTACAGGGGTGGGAGCAGTACTTC
.	TRBV15	.	TRBJ1-5	CATSRGGPAQPQHF	TGTGCCACCAGCAGGGGGGGTCCGGCTCAGCCCCAGCATTTT
.	TRBV7-9	.	TRBJ1-4	CASSARGGDNEKLFF	TGTGCCAGCAGCGCCCGAGGAGGGGATAATGAAAAACTGTTTTTT
.	TRBV30	.	TRBJ1-6	CAWSPYSSYNSPLHF	TGTGCCTGGAGTCCCTACTCGTCCTATAATTCACCCCTCCACTTT
TRBD1	TRBV4-1	once	TRBJ2-7	CASSQSQGYEQYF	TGCGCCAGCAGCCAGTCACAGGGGTACGAGCAGTACTTC
.	TRBV12-3/TRBV12-4	once	TRBJ1-1	CASSLNSNTEAFF	TGTGCCAGCAGTTTAAACAGCAACACTGAAGCTTTCTTT
.	TRBV11-2	.	TRBJ2-2	CASSLFSVNTGELFF	TGTGCCAGCAGCTTATTTTCGGTGAACACCGGGGAGCTGTTTTTT
.	TRBV5-6	once	TRBJ1-1	CASSLHRLNTEAFF	TGTGCCAGCAGCTTGCACAGATTGAACACTGAAGCTTTCTTT
.	TRBV27	.	TRBJ1-2	CASRGDTYGYTF	TGTGCCAGCAGGGGGGACACCTATGGCTACACCTTC
TRBD1	TRBV7-8	.	TRBJ1-2	CASSLAPGQGSSYGYTF	TGTGCCAGCAGCTTAGCACCGGGACAGGGAAGTTCCTATGGCTACACCTTC
.	TRBV15	.	TRBJ1-5	CATAEVNSNQPQHF	TGTGCCACCGCCGAGGTTAATAGCAATCAGCCCCAGCATTTT
.	TRBV11-2	once	TRBJ2-7	CASSLVAGFSSYEQYF	TGTGCCAGCAGCTTAGTGGCAGGGTTTAGCTCCTACGAGCAGTACTTC
TRBD1	TRBV7-6	.	TRBJ2-7	CASSSRGNNEQYF	TGTGCCAGCAGCAGCAGGGGGAACAACGAGCAGTACTTC
.	TRBV6-5	.	TRBJ2-5	CASSPGPIQETQYF	TGTGCCAGCAGCCCCGGTCCGATACAAGAGACCCAGTACTTC
.	TRBV9	.	TRBJ2-7	CASSLRGTASYEQYF	TGTGCCAGCAGCCTACGGGGGACAGCCTCCTACGAGCAGTACTTC
.	TRBV28	.	TRBJ1-2	CASKDSLYGYTF	TGTGCCAGTAAAGACAGTCTCTATGGCTACACCTTC
.	TRBV6-6	once	TRBJ2-1	CASSYRVGYNEQFF	TGTGCCAGCAGCTACCGGGTGGGCTACAATGAGCAGTTCTTC
TRBD2	TRBV28	.	TRBJ2-1	CASSSWTSGYNEQFF	TGTGCCAGCAGTTCCTGGACTAGCGGTTACAATGAGCAGTTCTTC
.	TRBV3-1/TRBV3-2	once	TRBJ1-2	CASSLRQASGYGYTF	TGTGCCAGCAGCCTCCGACAGGCCAGTGGCTATGGCTACACCTTC
.	TRBV6-5	.	TRBJ1-3	CASNRSGNTIYF	TGTGCCAGCAACCGGTCGGGAAACACCATATATTTT